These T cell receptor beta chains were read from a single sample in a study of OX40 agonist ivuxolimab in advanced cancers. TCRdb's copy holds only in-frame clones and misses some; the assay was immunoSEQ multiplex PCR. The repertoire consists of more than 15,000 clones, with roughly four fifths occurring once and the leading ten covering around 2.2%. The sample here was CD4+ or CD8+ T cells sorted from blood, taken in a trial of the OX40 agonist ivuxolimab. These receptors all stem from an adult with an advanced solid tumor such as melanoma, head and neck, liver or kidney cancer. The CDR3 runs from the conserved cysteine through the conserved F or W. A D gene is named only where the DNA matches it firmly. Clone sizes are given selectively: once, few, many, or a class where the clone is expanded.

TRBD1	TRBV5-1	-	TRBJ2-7	CASSLETGTYEQYF	TGCGCCAGCAGCTTGGAGACAGGGACCTACGAGCAGTACTTC
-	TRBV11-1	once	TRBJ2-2	CASSPQLMAGELFF	TGTGCCAGCAGCCCCCAACTTATGGCCGGGGAGCTGTTTTTT
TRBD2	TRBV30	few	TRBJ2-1	CAWSSWWEGNNEQFF	TGTGCCTGGAGTTCTTGGTGGGAGGGGAACAATGAGCAGTTCTTC
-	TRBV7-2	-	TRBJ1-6	CASSPSRFRGPIYNSPLHF	TGTGCCAGCAGCCCCTCGCGTTTTCGGGGCCCCATCTATAATTCACCCCTCCACTTT
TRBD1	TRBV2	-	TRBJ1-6	CASRGTGIWSPLHF	TGTGCCAGCAGGGGGACAGGGATTTGGTCACCCCTCCACTTT
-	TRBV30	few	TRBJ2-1	CAWSTSTNEQFF	TGTGCCTGGAGTACCAGTACCAATGAGCAGTTCTTC
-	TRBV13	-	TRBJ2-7	CASSLDSRSYEQYF	TGTGCCAGCAGCTTAGACAGTCGATCTTACGAGCAGTACTTC
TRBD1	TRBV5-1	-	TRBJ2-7	CASSLAGTGFKEQYF	TGCGCCAGCAGCTTGGCCGGGACAGGGTTCAAAGAGCAGTACTTC
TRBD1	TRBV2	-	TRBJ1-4	CASSDGRRGRRDGEKLFF	TGTGCCAGCAGTGATGGTCGCAGGGGGCGTCGCGATGGGGAAAAACTGTTTTTT
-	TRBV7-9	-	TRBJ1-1	CASSLGTGHTEAFF	TGTGCCAGCAGCTTAGGTACAGGGCACACTGAAGCTTTCTTT
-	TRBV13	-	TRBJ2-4	CASSLSGAKNIQYF	TGTGCCAGCAGCTTAAGCGGAGCCAAAAACATTCAGTACTTC
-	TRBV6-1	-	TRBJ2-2	CASSERATGELFF	TGTGCCAGCAGTGAAAGGGCAACCGGGGAGCTGTTTTTT
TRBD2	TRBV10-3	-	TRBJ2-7	CAIMNAGGSYEQYF	TGTGCCATCATGAACGCGGGAGGTTCCTACGAGCAGTACTTC
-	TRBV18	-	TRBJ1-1	CASSPRRAGDTEAFF	TGTGCCAGCTCACCAAGACGGGCGGGAGACACTGAAGCTTTCTTT
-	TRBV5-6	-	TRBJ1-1	CASSTRGAGFGNTEAFF	TGTGCCAGCAGCACTAGGGGGGCGGGGTTCGGAAACACTGAAGCTTTCTTT
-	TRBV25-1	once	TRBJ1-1	CASIIGGKRNTEAFF	TGTGCCAGCATTATCGGGGGGAAACGGAACACTGAAGCTTTCTTT
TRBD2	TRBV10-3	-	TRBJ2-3	CAIGGLAGITDTQYF	TGTGCCATCGGTGGACTAGCGGGAATCACAGATACGCAGTATTTT
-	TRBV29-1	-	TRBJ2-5	CSVRGSTQETQYF	TGCAGCGTTCGAGGCAGTACACAAGAGACCCAGTACTTC
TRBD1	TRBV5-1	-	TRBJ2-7	CASSLETGTYEQYF	TGCGCCAGCAGCTTGGAGACAGGGACCTACGAGCAGTACTTC
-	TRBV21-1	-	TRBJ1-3	CARKVPGSSGNTIYF	TGTGCCAGAAAAGTTCCAGGTAGCTCTGGAAACACCATATATTTT
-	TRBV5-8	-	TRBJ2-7	CASSSTGTTYEQYF	TGTGCCAGCAGCTCCACCGGGACAACCTACGAGCAGTACTTC
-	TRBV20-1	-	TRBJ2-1	CSATPLGEQFF	TGCAGTGCTACCCCACTGGGGGAGCAGTTCTTC
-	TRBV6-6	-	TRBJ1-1	CASQGGGGTEAFF	TGTGCCAGCCAGGGTGGGGGGGGCACTGAAGCTTTCTTT
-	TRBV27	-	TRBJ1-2	CASSLSRGADYGYTF	TGTGCCAGCAGTTTATCTAGGGGTGCTGACTATGGCTACACCTTC
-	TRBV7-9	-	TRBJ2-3	CASSRGSPSTDTQYF	TGTGCCAGCAGCCGCGGATCCCCTAGCACAGATACGCAGTATTTT
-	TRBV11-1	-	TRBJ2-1	CASSFTGSSYNEQFF	TGTGCCAGCAGCTTTACCGGGTCCTCCTACAATGAGCAGTTCTTC
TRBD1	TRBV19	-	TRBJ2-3	CASSKRTGGIDTQYF	TGTGCCAGTAGCAAGCGGACAGGGGGGATAGATACGCAGTATTTT
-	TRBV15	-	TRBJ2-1	CATSRDGGGAFYNEQFF	TGTGCCACCAGCAGAGATGGTGGGGGGGCCTTCTACAATGAGCAGTTCTTC
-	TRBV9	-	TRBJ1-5	CASSPTGGSNQPQHF	TGTGCCAGCAGCCCGACGGGGGGCAGCAATCAGCCCCAGCATTTT
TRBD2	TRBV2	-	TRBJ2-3	CASSQLAYSTDTQYF	TGTGCCAGCAGCCAACTAGCGTACAGCACAGATACGCAGTATTTT
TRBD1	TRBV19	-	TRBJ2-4	CASSFDRGLQYF	TGTGCCAGTAGTTTTGACAGGGGGCTTCAGTACTTC
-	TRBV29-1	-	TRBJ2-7	CSVENGGSRSEQYF	TGCAGCGTTGAAAATGGGGGTAGTAGGTCCGAGCAGTACTTC
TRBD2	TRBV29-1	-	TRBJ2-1	CSGGWPSGRAVGINEQFF	TGCAGCGGGGGGTGGCCTAGCGGGAGGGCGGTCGGTATCAATGAGCAGTTCTTC
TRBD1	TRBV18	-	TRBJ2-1	CASSYSQGAQVEQFF	TGTGCCAGCTCGTATTCACAGGGGGCGCAAGTTGAGCAGTTCTTC
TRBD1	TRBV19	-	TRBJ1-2	CASTTGGAGYGYTF	TGTGCCAGCACTACAGGGGGCGCAGGCTATGGCTACACCTTC
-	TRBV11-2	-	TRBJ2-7	CASRAWETANYEQYF	TGTGCCAGCAGGGCTTGGGAGACGGCAAACTACGAGCAGTACTTC
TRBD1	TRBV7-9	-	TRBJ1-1	CASSFVNRDRGPNTEAFF	TGTGCCAGCAGCTTTGTAAACCGGGACAGGGGACCGAACACTGAAGCTTTCTTT
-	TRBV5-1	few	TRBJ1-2	CASSERPDGSYTF	TGCGCCAGCAGCGAGAGACCGGACGGAAGCTACACCTTC
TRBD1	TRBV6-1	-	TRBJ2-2	CASSERGQGNTGELFF	TGTGCCAGCAGTGAACGGGGACAGGGGAACACCGGGGAGCTGTTTTTT
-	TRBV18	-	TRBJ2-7	CASSPSGPKQYF	TGTGCCAGCTCACCATCCGGCCCGAAGCAGTACTTC
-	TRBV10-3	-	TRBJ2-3	CAIRGTDTQYF	TGTGCCATACGGGGCACAGATACGCAGTATTTT
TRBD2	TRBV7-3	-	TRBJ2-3	CASSHVLAGPDTQYF	TGTGCCAGCAGCCACGTACTAGCGGGACCAGATACGCAGTATTTT
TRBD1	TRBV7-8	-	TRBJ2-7	CASSSRTGAHEQYF	TGTGCCAGCAGCTCACGGACAGGGGCCCACGAGCAGTACTTC
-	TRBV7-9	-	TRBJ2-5	CASSAGETQYF	TGTGCCAGCAGCGCAGGGGAGACCCAGTACTTC
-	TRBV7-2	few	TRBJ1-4	CASSLNGQVGEKLFF	TGTGCCAGCAGCTTAAACGGGCAGGTGGGGGAAAAACTGTTTTTT
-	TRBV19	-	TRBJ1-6	CASSPQTGRGPLHF	TGTGCCAGTAGTCCCCAGACAGGAAGGGGACCCCTCCACTTT
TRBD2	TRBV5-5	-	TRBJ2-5	CASEAGDQETQYF	TGTGCCAGCGAGGCGGGAGATCAGGAGACCCAGTACTTC
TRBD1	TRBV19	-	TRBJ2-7	CAVSTGKSYEQYF	TGTGCCGTATCGACAGGGAAGTCCTACGAGCAGTACTTC
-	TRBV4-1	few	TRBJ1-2	CASSQPGTQSNYGYTF	TGCGCCAGCAGCCAACCCGGGACCCAGAGCAACTATGGCTACACCTTC
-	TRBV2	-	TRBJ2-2	CATVDTNTGELFF	TGTGCCACGGTGGACACGAACACCGGGGAGCTGTTTTTT
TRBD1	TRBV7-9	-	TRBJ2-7	CASSQQGFPYEQYF	TGTGCCAGCAGTCAACAGGGGTTTCCCTACGAGCAGTACTTC
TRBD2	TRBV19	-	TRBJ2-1	CASKPSGRGEQFF	TGTGCCAGTAAACCTAGCGGGAGAGGGGAGCAGTTCTTC
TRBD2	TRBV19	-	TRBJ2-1	CASSRQTSGTGNEQFF	TGTGCCAGTAGTAGGCAGACTAGCGGGACTGGGAATGAGCAGTTCTTC
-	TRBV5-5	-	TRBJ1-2	CASSLRSVSSGYGYTF	TGTGCCAGCAGCTTGCGATCGGTGTCCTCAGGATATGGCTACACCTTC
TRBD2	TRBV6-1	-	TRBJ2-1	CASRPGTINEQFF	TGTGCCAGCAGACCCGGGACTATCAATGAGCAGTTCTTC
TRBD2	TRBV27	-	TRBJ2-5	CASWREMVLETQYF	TGTGCCAGTTGGCGGGAGATGGTGTTAGAGACCCAGTACTTC
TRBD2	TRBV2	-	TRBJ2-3	CASSAAGVTDTQYF	TGTGCCAGCAGTGCGGCGGGGGTAACAGATACGCAGTATTTT
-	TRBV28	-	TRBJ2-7	CASSLWAGRYEQYF	TGTGCCAGCAGTCTCTGGGCCGGACGCTACGAGCAGTACTTC
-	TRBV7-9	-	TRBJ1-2	CASSLVRKYGYTF	TGTGCCAGCAGCTTAGTTAGGAAGTATGGCTACACCTTC
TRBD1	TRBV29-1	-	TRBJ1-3	CSVETGVGFGNTIYF	TGCAGCGTTGAAACAGGGGTAGGCTTTGGAAACACCATATATTTT